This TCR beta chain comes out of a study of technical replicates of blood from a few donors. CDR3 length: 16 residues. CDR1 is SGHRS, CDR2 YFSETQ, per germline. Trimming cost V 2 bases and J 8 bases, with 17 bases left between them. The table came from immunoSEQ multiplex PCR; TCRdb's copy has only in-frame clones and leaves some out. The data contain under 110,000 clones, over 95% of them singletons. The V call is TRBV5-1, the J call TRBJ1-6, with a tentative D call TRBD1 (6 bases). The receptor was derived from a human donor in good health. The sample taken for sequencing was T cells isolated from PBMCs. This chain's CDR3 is CASSLRPRKGDSPLHF. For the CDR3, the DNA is TGCGCCAGCAGCTTAAGGCCCCGAAAGGGGGATTCACCCCTCCACTTT.